A selection of T cell receptor beta chains follows, all from one sample in a study of OX40 agonist ivuxolimab in advanced cancers. Using immunoSEQ multiplex PCR, the repertoire was profiled, and TCRdb retains in-frame clones only, with some absent. The sample lists around 80,000 clones, 75% to 90% occurring once. The sequencing used CD4+ or CD8+ T cells sorted from blood, collected in a trial of the OX40 agonist ivuxolimab. The receptor source for this set is an adult with an advanced solid tumor such as melanoma, head and neck, liver or kidney cancer. Each CDR3 is given with its conserved first and last residue. Fields, in order: J gene, clone size, CDR3 length, V gene, CDR3 protein. Rows give clone size only sometimes, using once, few, many, or a class for an expanded clone.

>TRBJ1-1|.|15|TRBV27
CASRDREVRNTEAFF
>TRBJ1-2|.|13|TRBV19
CASSIEQGYGYTF
>TRBJ2-1|.|15|TRBV7-9
CASSPHRVPPNEQFF
>TRBJ1-1|.|10|TRBV29-1
CSVGRGRAFF
>TRBJ2-7|.|15|TRBV5-1
CASSLGTPSSYEQYF
>TRBJ2-7|.|12|TRBV11-2
CASSLLTYEQYF
>TRBJ2-1|.|17|TRBV7-2
CASSARGLAGTYNEQFF
>TRBJ2-5|.|12|TRBV25-1
CASSRSRETQYF
>TRBJ2-5|once|14|TRBV25-1
CASSDTRQGGTQYF
>TRBJ1-1|.|13|TRBV2
CASSIRPETEAFF
>TRBJ1-2|.|13|TRBV29-1
CSAKPGQGMGYTF
>TRBJ1-3|.|14|TRBV6-1
CASSEPTAGNTIYF
>TRBJ2-5|once|15|TRBV5-1
CASSSQRGAQETQYF
>TRBJ1-4|.|15|TRBV7-8
CASSPEDGRNEKLFF
>TRBJ2-3|.|14|TRBV19
CASSIREFTDTQYF
>TRBJ2-7|.|13|TRBV28
CASSYRVSYEQYF
>TRBJ1-4|.|15|TRBV6-6
CASSYGGQTNEKLFF
>TRBJ2-4|few|15|TRBV6-1
CASSELGGSKNIQYF
>TRBJ2-1|.|13|TRBV15
CATSRDRSSEQFF
>TRBJ2-1|.|16|TRBV5-1
CASSLVGGGSYNEQFF
>TRBJ2-1|.|16|TRBV11-2
CASSLRTGASNDEQFF
>TRBJ1-1|.|13|TRBV7-8
CASSGRPSTEAFF
>TRBJ2-3|.|16|TRBV5-6
CASSRRLAAITDTQYF